The clone carrying this T cell receptor beta chain was seen a few times. The antigen remains unidentified. The sample comes from a study of OX40 agonist ivuxolimab in advanced cancers. About the research overall: Ivuxolimab, which is an agonistic anti-OX40 (CD134) antibody, was administered to the patients. Checkpoint inhibitors had been given previously to roughly 36% of patients. General study findings and limits: Normalized expansion of T-cell clones was also low for some nonresponders. At doses 0.1 to 3.0 mg/kg, CD4+ and CD8+ clones expanded.

Generated by immunoSEQ multiplex PCR, the TCRdb table keeps only in-frame clones and is missing some. The sample carries about 84,000 clones, roughly 80% recorded once. Between the trimmed V and J ends, which lost 4 bases and 0 bases, there was a span of 14 bases. The CDR3 extends over 16 amino acids. CDR1 is SGDLS and CDR2 is YYNGEE in the germline V gene. The TCR sequence derives from an adult with an advanced solid tumor such as melanoma, head and neck, liver or kidney cancer. Sequencing was performed on CD4+ or CD8+ T cells sorted from blood, taken in a trial of the OX40 agonist ivuxolimab. V is TRBV9 and J is TRBJ1-5, with D possibly TRBD1 on 6 matching bases. The CDR3 coding sequence is TGTGCCAGCAGCTCCGGGGGCCCTAATAGCAATCAGCCCCAGCATTTT. Encoded protein: CASSSGGPNSNQPQHF.